Presented here are 30 T cell receptor beta chains from one specimen sequenced in a study of blood T cell repertoires in COVID-19. TCRdb keeps only in-frame clones here, not all; method: immunoSEQ multiplex PCR. The table has about 240,000 clones, 80% to 90% seen once. Sequencing was performed on PBMCs or T cells enriched from blood (not recorded which). The receptors here all came from a woman aged 40-49 years who had been exposed to COVID-19.

There are a few counts of this clone. The rearrangement joins TRBV27 to TRBJ2-6, with 7 bases identical to TRBD1. Germline assignment: CDR1 MNHEY and CDR2 SMNVEV (reference sequence). The CDR3 is made up of 19 amino acids. Trimming took 4 bases from V and 1 from J; bases not matched to a gene: 13. The CDR3, as DNA: TGTGCCAGCAGTTCCCTCCTCGGGCAGGGGGAGTCTGGGGCCAACGTCCTGACTTTC. Translation gives CASSSLLGQGESGANVLTF.

This clone appeared a single time. This rearrangement joins TRBV24-1 to TRBJ1-6; the D gene is possibly TRBD1 (6 bases). V lost 7 bases and J lost 10, with 16 bases in between. This CDR3 spans 14 amino acids. CDR1 and CDR2 (germline): KGHDR, SFDVKD. CDR3: CATRDRQARSPLHF. The CDR3 DNA follows: TGTGCCACCAGGGACCGACAGGCTCGGTCACCCCTCCACTTT.

V and J are TRBV12-5 and TRBJ2-3, with TRBD1 matching 11 bases. This CDR3 spans 15 amino acids. The V gene end was trimmed by 1 base and the J gene end by 4 bases; junction bases not matched to a gene: 1. Germline CDR1 LGHNT, CDR2 FRNRAP. CDR3 bases: TGTGCTAGTGGTTTGGGGACAGGGGGCGCAGATACGCAGTATTTT. This gives the protein CASGLGTGGADTQYF.

The chain couples TRBV30 to TRBJ1-2; no firm D call. Trimming removed 3 bases at V and 3 bases at J, with 8 bases between. Germline CDR1 GTSNPN, CDR2 SVGIG (reference sequence). The CDR3 length is 12 residues. The CDR3 here is CAWRGSYYGYTF. CDR3 DNA: TGTGCCTGGAGGGGCAGTTACTATGGCTACACCTTC. The whole variable domain, remainder taken from reference TRBV30 and TRBJ1-2, is SQTIHQWPATLVQPVGSPLSLECTVEGTSNPNLYWYRQAAGRGLQLLFYSVGIGQISSEVPQNLSASRPQDRQFILSSKKLLLSDSGFYLCAWRGSYYGYTFGSGTRLTVV.

The CDR3 nucleotides are TGTGCCACCAGTGACTTCCGGGAACCAACAGATACGCAGTATTTT. Amino acids: CATSDFREPTDTQYF. This chain uses TRBV24-1 with TRBJ2-3; TRBD2 is a possible D gene (5 bases). Germline CDR1 is KGHDR and CDR2 is SFDVKD. Trimming removed 4 bases from V and 3 bases from J, with 13 bases in between. The CDR3 has 15 residues.

This clone was observed a handful of times. The chain combines TRBV5-1 with TRBJ2-5; a weak D match, TRBD2 (6 bases). CDR1 and CDR2 from the germline V gene are SGHRS and YFSETQ. V dropped 0 bases and J dropped 4 bases, with 13 bases sitting between them. The CDR3 has 15 residues. CDR3 sequence reads: CASSLVGGYRETQYF. CDR3 coding DNA: TGCGCCAGCAGCTTGGTCGGGGGATATCGAGAGACCCAGTACTTC.

This clone was counted a single time. The V and J genes are TRBV6-5 and TRBJ1-4; D not certain. In germline, CDR1 is MNHEY, CDR2 SVGAGI. The V end was cut by 1 base, the J end by 7 bases, with 10 bases between. The length of the CDR3 is 14 residues. The CDR3 sequence is CASSYLGGGEKLFF. CDR3 in DNA: TGTGCCAGCAGTTACTTGGGAGGTGGTGAAAAACTGTTTTTT.

The V gene is TRBV2, the J gene TRBJ2-3; 7 positions match TRBD1. The V gene's germline CDR1 is SNHLY and CDR2 FYNNEI. This CDR3 contains 15 residues. J gave up 7 bases and V 4 bases, and 11 bases lay outside the gene matches. CDR3 nucleotide sequence: TGTGCCAGCAGTGTTGAAGGGGGCATCGGGAATACGCAGTATTTT. Its protein is CASSVEGGIGNTQYF.

The rearrangement joins TRBV19 to TRBJ2-3, with D perhaps TRBD2 (5 bases). Germline-derived CDR1 and CDR2 are LNHDA and SQIVND (reference sequence). The V end lost 1 base, the J end lost 0 bases, and 8 bases lay between the germline ends. The CDR3 length is 15 residues. The CDR3 loop is CASSIAGSSTDTQYF. CDR3 bases: TGTGCCAGTAGTATAGCGGGATCTAGCACAGATACGCAGTATTTT.

V is TRBV7-3 and J is TRBJ1-5; D gene unclear. V was trimmed by 2 bases and J by 7 bases, leaving 9 bases between them. The CDR3 has 13 residues. Germline lookup yields CDR1 SGHTA and CDR2 FQGTGA. The CDR3 region has the DNA TGTGCCAGCAGCTTAGAGGCTCGGCAGCCCCAGCATTTT. It codes for CASSLEARQPQHF.

J is TRBJ2-3 and V is TRBV9; 12 nucleotides line up with TRBD2. The CDR3 has 20 amino acids. J gave up 0 bases and V 2 bases, and 13 bases lay outside the gene matches. Per the germline V gene, CDR1 is SGDLS and CDR2 is YYNGEE. The chain's CDR3 is CASSVQITSGGTSSTDTQYF. The CDR3 coding sequence is TGTGCCAGCAGCGTCCAAATAACTAGCGGGGGGACCTCTAGCACAGATACGCAGTATTTT.

This clone was counted only a few times. This rearrangement joins TRBV7-8 to TRBJ1-5, with D possibly matching TRBD1 (6 bases). The V gene lost 5 bases and the J gene lost 2 bases, with 13 bases spanning the gap. Germline V lookup: CDR1 SGHVS, CDR2 FQNEAQ. The CDR3 is 15 residues long. CDR3 sequence (DNA): TGTGCCAGCAGCCCGACAGGAGGTGGCAATCAGCCCCAGCATTTT. Amino acid sequence: CASSPTGGGNQPQHF.

This chain links TRBV7-9 with TRBJ1-3, with D possibly being TRBD1 (5 bases). Germline V lookup: CDR1 SEHNR, CDR2 FQNEAQ (reference sequence). The CDR3 has 15 amino acids. V was pared by 8 bases and J by 0 bases, with 14 bases between. The CDR3 loop reads CASRPRVPSGNTIYF. The DNA for the CDR3 is TGTGCCAGCCGCCCCAGGGTCCCCTCTGGAAACACCATATATTTT.

This chain joins TRBV5-1 and TRBJ1-1; tentatively, D is TRBD1 (5 bases). The V and J ends lost 4 bases and 1 base respectively, with 11 bases between them. The CDR3 is 14 residues long. Germline V CDR1 and CDR2: SGHRS, YFSETQ. CDR3 protein: CASSIRQRNTEAFF. CDR3 sequence (DNA): TGCGCCAGCAGCATCAGACAGAGGAACACTGAAGCTTTCTTT.

The V gene is TRBV12-5, the J gene TRBJ2-7; 9 bases line up with TRBD2. Trimming cost V 2 bases and J 2 bases; bases outside gene matches: 4. This CDR3 contains 15 residues. The germline CDR1 and CDR2 sequences are LGHNT and FRNRAP. The CDR3 DNA sequence: TGTGCTAGTGGTTTGCGCGGGGGGGCCCCCTACGAGCAGTACTTC. Encoded protein: CASGLRGGAPYEQYF.

The chain links TRBV9 to TRBJ2-3, with D possibly being TRBD1 (6 bases). CDR1 SGDLS and CDR2 YYNGEE come from the germline V gene. This CDR3 is 17 amino acids long. With 0 bases removed from V and 3 bases from J, the gap between germline ends came to 17 bases. The CDR3 coding sequence is TGTGCCAGCAGCGTAGATCCCAGGGGCGAGAGAACAGATACGCAGTATTTT. Encoded protein: CASSVDPRGERTDTQYF.

This clone was observed once. The gene calls are TRBV12-5 and TRBJ2-2; D remains unclear. V was pared by 0 bases and J by 1 base, with 9 bases between. Germline CDR1 reads LGHNT; CDR2 reads FRNRAP. The CDR3 has 16 amino acids. CDR3 sequence reads: CASGLVLAVNTGELFF. The CDR3 bases are TGTGCTAGTGGTTTGGTCTTGGCAGTGAACACCGGGGAGCTGTTTTTT.

A single count supports this clone. The CDR3 nucleotides read TGTGCCAGCAGCCAGAGGGCCGAGCAGTACTTC. Protein: CASSQRAEQYF. The gene calls are TRBV3-1 (or the pseudogene TRBV3-2) and TRBJ2-7; TRBD2 might be the D (5 bases). The CDR3 is 11 residues long. Germline V gene data show CDR1 as LGHDT and CDR2 as YNNKEL (reference sequence). The V gene lost 3 bases and the J gene lost 6 bases, with 6 bases spanning the gap.

This clone was seen just once. The J gene is TRBJ1-6, the V gene TRBV23-1, with 9 bases identical to TRBD1. TRBV23-1 is placed among ORFs of uncertain function. After removal of 9 bases from V and 2 bases from J, the junction contained 2 bases not matched to a gene. This CDR3 has 14 amino acids. CDR3 DNA sequence: TGCGCCAGACAGGGGGCCACCTATAATTCACCCCTCCACTTT. Translated, it gives CARQGATYNSPLHF.

The V gene is TRBV7-2, the J gene TRBJ2-2; TRBD1 aligns across 11 bases. Germline V gene lookup returns CDR1 SGHTA and CDR2 FQGNSA. CDR3 size: 16 residues. V lost 2 bases to trimming and J lost 5 bases; unmatched junction nucleotides: 4. CDR3 residues: CASSLIGTGGTGELFF. Here the CDR3 DNA reads TGTGCCAGCAGCTTAATTGGGACAGGGGGGACCGGGGAGCTGTTTTTT.

This rearrangement joins TRBV3-1 (or the pseudogene TRBV3-2) to TRBJ2-1; 16 bases line up with TRBD2. The germline V gene encodes CDR1 LGHDT and CDR2 YNNKEL (reference sequence). The CDR3 runs to 15 residues. J was trimmed by 9 bases and V by 4 bases; bases with no gene match: 3. CDR3 region: CASSPGLAGGSEQFF. As DNA, the CDR3 is TGTGCCAGCAGCCCGGGACTAGCGGGGGGGAGTGAGCAGTTCTTC.

This clone has just one count. The same CDR3 also results from other DNA sequences found in this sample. The chain links TRBV3-1 (or the pseudogene TRBV3-2) to TRBJ2-6, with D possibly matching TRBD1 (6 bases). The germline V and J ends were trimmed by 4 bases and 0 bases, with 7 bases remaining between them. Germline V lookup: CDR1 LGHDT, CDR2 YNNKEL (reference sequence). The CDR3 has 15 residues. CDR3 sequence: CASSPRGSGANVLTF. The CDR3 bases are TGTGCCAGCAGCCCCAGGGGCTCTGGGGCCAACGTCCTGACTTTC.

V usage is TRBV6-6 and J usage is TRBJ1-2; 8 bases match TRBD1. CDR1 and CDR2 (germline): MNHNY, SVGAGI (reference sequence). The ends lost 5 bases at V and 0 bases at J; junction bases unmatched: 5. The CDR3 runs 15 residues. The CDR3 protein is CASSNRQGTNYGYTF. DNA for the CDR3: TGTGCCAGCAGTAACCGACAGGGGACTAACTATGGCTACACCTTC.

The table lists this clone with a count of one. This sequence joins TRBV27 and TRBJ1-2; D remains ambiguous. CDR3 length equals 13 residues. Trimming pared 3 bases from V and 1 base from J, leaving 6 bases between. Germline-derived CDR1 and CDR2 are MNHEY and SMNVEV (reference sequence). This CDR3 reads CASSLSLNYGYTF. For the CDR3, the DNA is TGTGCCAGCAGTTTGTCACTTAACTATGGCTACACCTTC.

CDR3 sequence: CAIAPDWADNEQFF. Here the CDR3 DNA reads TGTGCCATCGCACCGGACTGGGCCGACAATGAGCAGTTCTTC. The chain is built from TRBV10-3 and TRBJ2-1; tentatively, D is TRBD2 (5 bases). The germline V and J ends were trimmed by 8 bases and 5 bases, with 16 bases remaining between them. Per germline, CDR1 ENHRY and CDR2 SYGVKD. The CDR3 runs to 14 residues.

The CDR3 DNA is TGTGCCAGCAGCTTTCGACAGGGGGGGAACGGGGAGCTGTTTTTT. Protein: CASSFRQGGNGELFF. The chain uses TRBV7-2 and TRBJ2-2, with 9 bases identical to TRBD1. This CDR3 region has 15 residues. V lost 3 bases and J lost 7; bases outside the gene matches: 6. Germline CDR1 is SGHTA and CDR2 is FQGNSA.

The V and J genes are TRBV27 and TRBJ2-3; the match to TRBD2 covers 15 bases. Germline-derived CDR1 and CDR2 are MNHEY and SMNVEV (reference sequence). This CDR3 has 19 residues. V dropped 1 base and J dropped 0; count of bases not matched to a gene: 5. The CDR3 loop reads CASSLYTGTSGGSTDTQYF. The DNA for the CDR3 is TGTGCCAGCAGTTTATACACCGGGACTAGCGGGGGGAGCACAGATACGCAGTATTTT.

The gene calls are TRBV7-2 and TRBJ2-2; 7 bases match TRBD1. Germline V gene sequence: CDR1 SGHTA, CDR2 FQGNSA. CDR3 size: 16 residues. V lost 2 bases to trimming and J lost 1 base; unmatched junction nucleotides: 4. The CDR3 is CASSLTGTENTGELFF. CDR3 bases: TGTGCCAGCAGCTTAACCGGGACAGAGAACACCGGGGAGCTGTTTTTT.

The V gene is TRBV7-6, the J gene TRBJ2-7; 7 nucleotides line up with TRBD1. CDR1 is SGHVS and CDR2 is FNYEAQ in the germline V gene. The length of the CDR3 is 16 residues. V gave up 4 bases and J gave up 0 bases; unmatched junction bases: 9. This CDR3 is CASSSSNRGRSYEQYF. The CDR3 DNA follows: TGTGCCAGCAGCTCCTCTAATAGGGGGCGCTCCTACGAGCAGTACTTC.

V usage is TRBV2 and J usage is TRBJ2-7; TRBD2 matches 12 bases. With V trimmed by 6 bases and J by 3 bases, 6 bases remained unmatched. This CDR3 is 15 amino acids long. Germline V gene data show CDR1 as SNHLY and CDR2 as FYNNEI. Here the CDR3 reads CASSYTSGGFYEQYF. The DNA for the CDR3 is TGTGCCAGCAGCTACACTAGCGGGGGGTTCTACGAGCAGTACTTC. Combining the CDR3 with reference TRBV2 and TRBJ2-7 gives the whole variable domain EPEVTQTPSHQVTQMGQEVILRCVPISNHLYFYWYRQILGQKVEFLVSFYNNEISEKSEIFDDQFSVERPDGSNFTLKIRSTKLEDSAMYFCASSYTSGGFYEQYFGPGTRLTVT.